This T cell receptor beta chain was recovered during a study of cytomegalovirus exposure and HLA in healthy donors. Study-wide context: Genetic ancestry analysis placed about 84% of the 350 to 500 donors that were genotyped in the Caucasian-associated cluster.

PCR amplification relied on 60 Vbeta primers (plus 13 Jbeta primers). The repertoire was sequenced with immunoSEQ multiplex PCR; TCRdb's copy has only in-frame clones and lacks some. The table records 150,000 or so clones, approximately 86% of them present only once. Points on this clone: Its cognate antigen is unknown.

The CDR3 length is 18 residues. Germline CDR1 is SEHNR and CDR2 is FQNEAQ (reference sequence). V shed 1 base and J shed 0 bases, with 13 bases lying between them. General observations from the study: A link between a missense DCLRE1C variant and TCR beta V- and J-gene trimming emerged from a later analysis.

This TCR was sampled from a woman under 30 in good health and CMV-seronegative. Source material: PBMCs. The chain links TRBV7-9 to TRBJ1-6; D is perhaps TRBD1 (5 bases). This CDR3 is CASSLGGGRSSYNSPLHF. The CDR3 DNA sequence: TGTGCCAGCAGCTTAGGGGGCGGCAGGAGCTCCTATAATTCACCCCTCCACTTT.